This TCR beta chain was identified during a study of blood T cell repertoires in COVID-19 (dated by TCRdb to the early 2020s). The study in broad terms: For ImmuneRACE Cohort 3, a participant was defined as recovered based on two consecutive negative NP/OP PCR tests, clearance by a healthcare professional, or resolution of symptoms. The dataset comprised deeply sampled blood TCRbeta repertoires from subjects exposed to, actively infected with, or recovered from COVID-19. The repertoires were made available in a free public database intended to serve as a resource for research on the immune response to SARS-CoV-2. The collaborator samples originated in the United States, Italy and Spain and spanned the acute and convalescent phases of COVID-19. Where HLA class I and class II types were available, the types were taken from metadata supplied by the sample provider, not from assay-based typing. The prospective study material was composed of cDNA or gDNA derived from T cells, B-cell-depleted T cells, or PBMCs. Samples came from the ongoing ImmuneRACE study (first 160 participants) plus 1,254 subjects from 6 global collaborators. Nearly every sample came with metadata listing a de-identified subject ID, COVID-19 status, age in years and sex.

Results the study describes overall, beyond this receptor: The amount of clinical and demographic metadata varied by source and participant and was provided uncurated.

TCRbeta CDR3 regions were amplified from genomic DNA by means of the immunoSEQ Assay, a bias-controlled multiplex PCR. Concerning the study's data processing: Nucleated cell counts per sample were estimated from amplification of reference gene primers within the assay. To quantify the absolute abundance of each unique TCRbeta CDR3 rearrangement, sequence reads were collapsed and filtered. For each sample, productive Simpson clonality was calculated by taking the square root of Simpson's diversity index across productive rearrangements. The source is immuneACCESS, and TCRdb retained only in-frame sequences with V and J called. Part of the clones is not carried over; for the studies checked, unresolved V genes explain less than half of this, and the remainder is unexplained. V, J and clone size derive from that table, while D and trimming were established from the DNA sequence. In this sample the table shows fewer than 250,000 clones, 87% of which occur a single time. The ten largest clones represent 7% to 8.5% of the sample.

Reading from cysteine to phenylalanine, the CDR3 counts 13 amino acids. Only the CDR3 DNA is retained, 39 bases long and in frame from the first base. V loses 6 bases of germline sequence and J loses 2 bases, and the interval between the two ends is 11 bases. According to the germline V gene, CDR1 reads MNHEY and CDR2 reads SVGAGI. This clone showed up just a few times. Its antigen is unknown. No base qualities exist here, and no much larger clone lies one base off it. Participants in the prospective study were enrolled through a virtual design, were aged roughly 18 to 100 years, and lived in under 25 United States geographic areas. Cohort assignment in the prospective study relied on participant-reported clinical history from a screening survey and a study questionnaire. In the prospective study, whole blood, serum and a nasopharyngeal or oropharyngeal swab were collected from each participant by mobile phlebotomists. Participants in the prospective study had the option to provide additional blood draws and questionnaires over a roughly 2-month period. Blood samples from the prospective study were shipped frozen or at room temperature prior to DNA extraction.

Sequenced input: PBMCs or T cells enriched from blood (not recorded which). Recombination joined TRBV6-5 with TRBJ2-7; possibly the D gene is TRBD1, per 6 matching bases. The clonotype originates from a man aged 30 to 39 in a cohort exposed to, infected with or recovered from COVID-19 (not recorded which). The bases are TGTGCCAGCAGGGGGACATACACCTACGAGCAGTACTTC. The translation is CASRGTYTYEQYF.